The 24 T cell receptor beta chains listed next were all sequenced from one sample in a study of T and B cells in COVID-19 patients (TCRdb year 2020). Genomic DNA extracted from blood, in amounts of about 220-500 ng, served as the starting material for amplifying TRB repertoires. The sample was run on an Illumina MiSeq. Multiplex PCR with BIOMED2 TRB-A/B primer pools was used to amplify the TRB rearrangements. TCRdb reran the public reads through fastp at Q25 and MiXCR, keeping productive beta chains. For every CDR3 protein sequence, its rows merge into one entry that carries the most common genes and DNA. Counted in this sample were about 15,000 distinct CDR3 sequences; over 25% of them appeared once. The ten most abundant clones make up 3.5% to 5.5% of the sample. The specimen sequenced was blood. These TCRs come from a human donor who had recovered from COVID-19.

The sample holds a few counts of this clonotype. V is TRBV18 and J is TRBJ1-1; D remains ambiguous. Per germline, CDR1 KGHSH and CDR2 LQKENI. V lost 3 bases and J 3 bases, leaving 5 bases between the germline ends. This CDR3 contains 12 residues. CDR3 sequence reads: CASSPSDTEAFF. The CDR3 DNA reads as TGTGCCAGCTCACCTTCAGACACTGAAGCTTTCTTT.

In its sample, this clonotype ranks as medium-sized. The CDR3, as DNA: TGTGCCAGCAGTTTTACGGACCCCTCTTACGAGCAGTACTTC. Its protein product is CASSFTDPSYEQYF. The J gene is TRBJ2-7, the V gene TRBV27; D gene unclear. The V gene's germline CDR1 is MNHEY and CDR2 SMNVEV (reference sequence). CDR3 length: 14 residues. Trimming took off 3 bases at V and 4 bases at J, with 13 bases between the two ends.

This clonotype is termed medium-sized. This rearrangement joins TRBV19 to TRBJ2-3, with 9 bases that match TRBD2. This CDR3 spans 15 amino acids. Unmatched junction bases numbered 7, after V lost 3 bases and J lost 6 bases. Germline-derived CDR1 and CDR2 are LNHDA and SQIVND (reference sequence). CDR3 amino acids: CASSMAGGSQDTQYF. CDR3 in DNA: TGTGCCAGTAGTATGGCGGGGGGGTCGCAGGATACGCAGTATTTT.

This clonotype is medium-sized within its sample. CDR3 DNA sequence: TGTGCCAGTAGATCGGACCTCCAAGAGACCCAGTACTTC. Encoded protein: CASRSDLQETQYF. V and J are TRBV19 and TRBJ2-5; no clear D gene. Trimming stripped 6 bases from V and 1 base from J, with 9 bases between. From germline, CDR1 is LNHDA and CDR2 SQIVND (reference sequence). The CDR3 extends over 13 amino acids.

This clonotype was counted many times. The chain carries TRBV15 and TRBJ2-5; tentative D call: TRBD1 (6 bases). Germline V lookup: CDR1 LNHNV, CDR2 YYDKDF (reference sequence). The V end lost 2 bases, the J end lost 5 bases, and 21 bases lay between the germline ends. The CDR3 sequence is 17 residues long. The CDR3 here is CATSRSLSAGAGETQYF. The CDR3 coding sequence is TGTGCCACCAGCAGATCCCTCTCGGCAGGGGCTGGGGAGACCCAGTACTTC.

This clonotype was detected ten times or more. The chain links TRBV12-3 or TRBV12-4 to TRBJ1-6; 8 bases line up with TRBD1. This CDR3 contains 14 residues. The junction had 7 bases not matched to a gene; V was cut back by 5 bases and J by 10 bases. CDR3 sequence reads: CASSRTGSGSPLHF. The CDR3 DNA reads TGTGCCAGCAGTAGGACAGGGTCGGGATCACCCCTCCACTTT.

This clonotype appeared a few times. This chain links TRBV6-4 with TRBJ2-1; 7 positions agree with TRBD1. Germline V gene sequence: CDR1 MRHNA, CDR2 SNTAGT. This CDR3 comprises 13 residues. J gave up 8 bases and V 5 bases, and 6 bases lay outside the gene matches. In DNA, the CDR3 is TGTGCCAGCAGTAGCCGGGACAGCGATGAGCAGTTCTTC. Translation gives CASSSRDSDEQFF.

This clonotype was seen many times. V gene TRBV6-5 combines with J gene TRBJ2-2; 10 bases align to TRBD1. The V and J ends lost 2 bases and 3 bases, in that order; junction bases with no gene match: 3. The germline V gene encodes CDR1 MNHEY and CDR2 SVGAGI. This CDR3 comprises 16 residues. The CDR3 reads CASSYGQGVYTGELFF. CDR3 DNA: TGTGCCAGCAGTTACGGACAGGGGGTTTACACCGGGGAGCTGTTTTTT.

This clonotype was counted a few times. The rearrangement links TRBV18 to TRBJ1-6; weak D call: TRBD1 (6 bases). The germline gives CDR1 KGHSH, CDR2 LQKENI. CDR3 size: 14 residues. V gave up 6 bases and J gave up 10 bases, with 16 bases separating them. The chain's CDR3 is CASSPGGQGSPLHF. The CDR3 DNA follows: TGTGCCAGCTCCCCCGGGGGGCAAGGCTCACCCCTCCACTTT.

The table lists this clonotype with a count of one. The chain combines TRBV5-1 with TRBJ1-5; D unclear. In germline, CDR1 is SGHRS, CDR2 YFSETQ. Trimming stripped 0 bases from V and 2 bases from J, with 6 bases between. This CDR3 contains 14 residues. CDR3 nucleotides: TGCGCCAGCAGCTTGGACGGGGGCAATCAGCCCCAGCATTTT. Translating it yields CASSLDGGNQPQHF. Drawing the rest from reference TRBV5-1 and TRBJ1-5, the complete variable domain is KAGVTQTPRYLIKTRGQQVTLSCSPISGHRSVSWYQQTPGQGLQFLFEYFSETQRNKGNFPGRFSGRQFSNSRSEMNVSTLELGDSALYLCASSLDGGNQPQHFGDGTRLSIL.

By proportion, this clonotype is medium-sized (0.01 to 0.1%). Written as DNA, the CDR3 is TGTGCCAGTAGTAAGAACGGGGGCCCCTACGAGCAGTACTTC. This gives the protein CASSKNGGPYEQYF. The chain is built from TRBV19 and TRBJ2-7; D possibly uses TRBD1 or TRBD2 (6 bases each). Germline values: CDR1 LNHDA, CDR2 SQIVND (reference sequence). Trimming shortened V by 4 bases and J by 2 bases, and 12 bases separated the two germline ends. CDR3 size: 14 residues.

A remark on this clonotype: A single base separates this from a much larger clone, so it may be a read error. Because the CDR3 is missing its conserved closing phenylalanine or tryptophan, this is likely a read error. The chain has TRBV19 and TRBJ1-1; 8 positions match TRBD1. V lost 1 base and J lost 4; bases outside the gene matches: 8. CDR3 length: 16 residues. CDR1 is LNHDA and CDR2 is SQIVND in the germline V gene (reference sequence). This CDR3 is CASSIGGGQGGTEAFL. DNA for the CDR3: TGTGCCAGTAGTATAGGGGGCGGACAGGGCGGCACTGAAGCTTTCCTT.

The CDR3 DNA reads as TGTGCCAGCAGCTTAATATTAAGGGGAGGGGACAGGGACGGCTACACCTTC. It is translated as CASSLILRGGDRDGYTF. This chain joins TRBV7-6 and TRBJ1-2; 9 bases are shared with TRBD1. With V trimmed by 2 bases and J by 8 bases, 15 bases remained unmatched. The germline gives CDR1 SGHVS, CDR2 FNYEAQ. The CDR3 has 17 amino acids.

This clonotype was counted ten times or more. In DNA, the CDR3 is TGTGCCAGCAGCTTGGCCCTCGAAGCAGATACGCAGTATTTT. Protein sequence: CASSLALEADTQYF. V usage is TRBV5-4 and J usage is TRBJ2-3, with D unresolved. The CDR3 is 14 amino acids. Germline CDR1 SGHNT, CDR2 YYREEE (reference sequence). Trimming took off 0 bases at V and 4 bases at J, with 9 bases between the two ends.

The J gene is TRBJ1-1, the V gene TRBV2; D unresolved. V dropped 6 bases and J dropped 0 bases, with 17 bases sitting between them. This CDR3 comprises 16 residues. Per germline, CDR1 SNHLY and CDR2 FYNNEI. Here the CDR3 DNA reads TGTGCCAGCAGCCCTTCTACGTCTGGCATGAACACTGAAGCTTTCTTT. This encodes CASSPSTSGMNTEAFF.

The genes are TRBV6-2 or TRBV6-3 and TRBJ2-4; D is unclear. This CDR3 comprises 14 residues. Germline V gene sequence: CDR1 MNHEY, CDR2 SVGEGT. With 2 bases removed from V and 0 bases from J, the gap between germline ends came to 5 bases. As DNA, the CDR3 is TGTGCCAGCAGTTACACGGGAGCCAAAAACATTCAGTACTTC. It translates to CASSYTGAKNIQYF.

This clonotype came up once. This rearrangement joins TRBV7-2 to TRBJ1-4; 7 nucleotides align to TRBD1. Germline assignment: CDR1 SGHTA and CDR2 FQGNSA. This CDR3 comprises 15 residues. V lost 5 bases and J lost 7; bases outside the gene matches: 10. CDR3 amino acids: CASSPRQGGGEKLFF. The CDR3 DNA sequence: TGTGCCAGCAGCCCCCGACAGGGTGGTGGTGAAAAACTGTTTTTT.

This clonotype was detected only a few times. The chain couples TRBV15 to TRBJ2-3; 9 bases align to TRBD2. The junction had 12 bases not matched to a gene; V was cut back by 0 bases and J by 2 bases. This CDR3 has 19 residues. The germline CDR1 and CDR2 sequences are LNHNV and YYDKDF (reference sequence). CDR3: CATSREPPGSGGYTDTQYF. The CDR3 nucleotides are TGTGCCACCAGCAGAGAACCCCCGGGTAGCGGGGGATACACAGATACGCAGTATTTT.

The table lists this clonotype with a few counts. The V and J genes are TRBV12-3 or TRBV12-4 and TRBJ1-2, with TRBD1 matching 7 bases. V shed 5 bases, J shed 4 bases, and the junction held 10 bases outside the gene matches. The CDR3 contains 15 residues. DNA for the CDR3: TGTGCCAGCAGTCCGCAGACAGGGTGGGGCTATGGCTACACCTTC. Amino acids: CASSPQTGWGYGYTF.

To note about this clonotype: A read error may explain this, as a much larger clone is one base away. This chain uses TRBV6-2 or TRBV6-3 with TRBJ2-5, with D unclear. The CDR3 has 14 amino acids. Germline CDR1 reads MNHEY; CDR2 reads SVGEGT. CDR3 DNA sequence: TGTGCCAGCAGGACACTGATCAACGGCGAGACCCGGTACTTC. It specifies CASRTLINGETRYF.

This clonotype was seen only a few times. The chain combines TRBV10-3 with TRBJ1-1, with no clear D. The germline V gene encodes CDR1 ENHRY and CDR2 SYGVKD. V shed 10 bases and J shed 6 bases, with 12 bases lying between them. The CDR3 contains 11 residues. In DNA, the CDR3 is TGTGCCACCCTGGCGCTTTCTGAAGCTTTCTTT. Translation gives CATLALSEAFF.

The genes are TRBV7-3 and TRBJ2-5; D might be TRBD2 (6 bases). The CDR3 contains 14 residues. V lost 5 bases and J 1 base, leaving 11 bases between the germline ends. CDR1 and CDR2 from the germline V gene are SGHTA and FQGTGA. CDR3 residues: CASSDFGGQETQYF. DNA for the CDR3: TGTGCCAGCAGCGATTTCGGGGGCCAAGAGACCCAGTACTTC.

The chain recombines TRBV7-2 with TRBJ2-1, with TRBD2 matching 8 bases. CDR3 length equals 17 residues. Germline V gives CDR1 SGHTA, CDR2 FQGNSA. V gave up 5 bases and J gave up 1 base; unmatched junction bases: 10. CDR3 residues: CASSSMGGGTSYNEQFF. CDR3 nucleotide sequence: TGTGCCAGCAGCAGCATGGGCGGGGGGACTTCCTACAATGAGCAGTTCTTC.

In this sample, this clonotype is medium-sized. The chain joins TRBV27 to TRBJ2-1; unclear D gene. Trimming pared 8 bases from V and 5 bases from J, leaving 10 bases between. There are 12 residues in the CDR3. Looked up from germline, CDR1 is MNHEY and CDR2 is SMNVEV (reference sequence). The CDR3 region has the DNA TGTGCCAGCCGGGCTGGCCACAATGAGCAGTTCTTC. Its translation is CASRAGHNEQFF.